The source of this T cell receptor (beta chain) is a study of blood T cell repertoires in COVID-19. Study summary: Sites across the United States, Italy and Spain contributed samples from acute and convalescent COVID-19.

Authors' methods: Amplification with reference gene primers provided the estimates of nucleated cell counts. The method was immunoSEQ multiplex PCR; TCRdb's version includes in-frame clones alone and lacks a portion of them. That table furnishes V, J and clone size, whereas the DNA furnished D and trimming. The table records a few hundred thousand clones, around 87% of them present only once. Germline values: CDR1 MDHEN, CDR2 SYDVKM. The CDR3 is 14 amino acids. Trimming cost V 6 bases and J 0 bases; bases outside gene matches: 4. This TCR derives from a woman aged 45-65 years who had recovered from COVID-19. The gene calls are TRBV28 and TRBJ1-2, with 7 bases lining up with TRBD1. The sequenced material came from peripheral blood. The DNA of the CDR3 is TGTGCCAGCAGCCGACAGGGTTCTAACTATGGCTACACCTTC. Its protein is CASSRQGSNYGYTF.